This TCR beta chain was sequenced during a study of CXCR3-negative and CXCR3-positive naive CD8 T cells. Comments on this clonotype: Its antigen is undetermined.

Whole-study results and caveats: Greater hydrophobicity was found in TRB CDR3s of CXCR3-positive naive cells than of CXCR3-negative naive cells.

5' RACE with UMI labels generated the TRB cDNA libraries. TCRdb reanalyzed the 5' RACE reads, giving one entry per CDR3 protein sequence and no DNA. The sample data list about 24,000 distinct CDR3 sequences. The sequenced material came from naive CXCR3- CD8+ T cells from blood. Subset here: CD45RO-CCR7+CD27+CD95- naive CD8+ T cells lacking CXCR3 (TNR3-). This sequence was found in a human donor in good health. Some clones in this sample may be carry-over from other donors' samples.

CDR3: CASSLVAGHENQPQHF. The V call is TRBV7-2, the J call TRBJ1-5. The CDR3 runs to 16 residues. Germline CDR1 SGHTA, CDR2 FQGNSA.